This T cell receptor (beta chain) was found in a study of radiotherapy plus CTLA-4 blockade in lung cancer. Libraries were prepared by immunoSEQ multiplex PCR; TCRdb keeps only in-frame clonotypes and omits some of them. The table includes roughly 110,000 clones, approximately 77% detected once. This CDR3 has 17 residues. The germline gives CDR1 MDHEN, CDR2 SYDVKM. Trimming left V 3 bases short and J 3 bases short, with 17 bases between. This receptor was taken from a human donor with non-small cell lung cancer that progressed on radiotherapy plus ipilimumab. Some clones in this sample may be carry-over from other donors' samples. This chain connects TRBV28 to TRBJ2-2; maybe TRBD2 (5 bases). The material sequenced was peripheral blood, taken from a patient treated with radiotherapy plus ipilimumab. The CDR3 bases are TGTGCCAGCAGTTTTTATATTATCGGGCGGGACACCGGGGAGCTGTTTTTT. As protein: CASSFYIIGRDTGELFF.